The 31 T cell receptor beta chains below were found in one sample sequenced in a study of blood T cell repertoires in COVID-19. Using immunoSEQ multiplex PCR, the repertoire was profiled, and TCRdb retains in-frame clones only, with some absent. Here the sample spans some 150,000 clones, roughly 76% being singletons. The sequenced material came from peripheral blood. The receptors were sampled from a woman aged 50 to 65 with active or convalescent COVID-19.

The V call is TRBV29-1, the J call TRBJ2-1, with D maybe TRBD2 (6 bases). V was shortened by 5 bases and J by 0 bases, with 8 bases between the two germline ends. Germline-derived CDR1 and CDR2 are SQVTM and ANQGSEA. The length of the CDR3 is 13 residues. CDR3 sequence: CSVRRDSYNEQFF. The CDR3 nucleotides are TGCAGCGTTCGGCGGGACTCCTACAATGAGCAGTTCTTC.

J is TRBJ1-2 and V is TRBV27; unclear D gene. The CDR3 spans 13 residues. V gave up 3 bases and J gave up 2 bases, with 7 bases separating them. CDR1 is MNHEY and CDR2 is SMNVEV in the germline V gene (reference sequence). In DNA, the CDR3 is TGTGCCAGCAGTTTCGGGGAAAACTATGGCTACACCTTC. This encodes CASSFGENYGYTF.

The chain uses TRBV7-8 and TRBJ2-5; 8 bases align to TRBD1. The CDR3 loop spans 15 amino acids. Germline CDR1 SGHVS, CDR2 FQNEAQ. V was clipped by 2 bases and J by 5 bases; unmatched bases: 7. CDR3 in amino acids: CASSLLGQGEETQYF. CDR3 sequence (DNA): TGTGCCAGCAGCTTATTAGGACAGGGTGAGGAGACCCAGTACTTC.

This sequence joins TRBV2 and TRBJ2-5, with D tentatively TRBD2 (5 bases). Germline CDR1 and CDR2: SNHLY and FYNNEI. The length of the CDR3 is 12 residues. V was trimmed by 3 bases and J by 9 bases, leaving 11 bases between them. The CDR3 DNA follows: TGTGCCAGCAGTGACTCCCGGCGGGCCCAGTACTTC. Its protein product is CASSDSRRAQYF.

This chain joins TRBV29-1 and TRBJ1-1; 8 bases line up with TRBD1. CDR1 and CDR2 from the germline V gene are SQVTM and ANQGSEA. With 7 bases clipped from V and 5 bases from J, the junction kept 9 bases outside the gene matches. The CDR3 has 13 residues. The CDR3 reads CSAALDRATEAFF. The CDR3 DNA follows: TGCAGCGCAGCCCTGGACAGGGCTACTGAAGCTTTCTTT. Looking up the rest from reference TRBV29-1 and TRBJ1-1 gives the full variable domain: SAVISQKPSRDICQRGTSLTIQCQVDSQVTMMFWYRQQPGQSLTLIATANQGSEATYESGFVIDKFPISRPNLTFSTLTVSNMSPEDSSIYLCSAALDRATEAFFGQGTRLTVV.

The chain carries TRBV29-1 and TRBJ1-2; 7 bases are a match to TRBD1. Germline CDR1 SQVTM, CDR2 ANQGSEA. The V segment lost 5 bases and the J segment 4 bases; nucleotides outside the gene matches: 7. CDR3 length equals 13 residues. The CDR3 DNA reads TGCAGCGTTCTCAGACAGGGCAGCTATGGCTACACCTTC. Protein product: CSVLRQGSYGYTF.

The chain has TRBV7-9 and TRBJ1-2; D may be TRBD1 (6 bases). The V end lost 4 bases, the J end lost 6 bases, and 9 bases lay between the germline ends. Germline CDR1 reads SEHNR; CDR2 reads FQNEAQ (reference sequence). The length of the CDR3 is 12 residues. The CDR3 DNA follows: TGTGCCAGCAGCTGGGGACAAAATGGCTACACCTTC. Translated, it gives CASSWGQNGYTF. Variable domain in full (rest from reference TRBV7-9 and TRBJ1-2): DTGVSQNPRHKITKRGQNVTFRCDPISEHNRLYWYRQTLGQGPEFLTYFQNEAQLEKSRLLSDRFSAERPKGSFSTLEIQRTEQGDSAMYLCASSWGQNGYTFGSGTRLTVV.

The chain is built from TRBV11-2 and TRBJ1-2; 7 nucleotides line up with TRBD1. Germline CDR1 reads SGHAT; CDR2 reads FQNNGV. The CDR3 runs to 14 residues. With 4 bases clipped from V and 6 bases from J, the junction kept 8 bases outside the gene matches. The DNA of the CDR3 is TGTGCCAGCAGCTCCCCGGGACAGCGAGATGGCTACACCTTC. It specifies CASSSPGQRDGYTF.

This clone has a handful of counts. The rearrangement joins TRBV4-3 to TRBJ2-3; D is uncertain. Germline CDR1 reads LGHNA; CDR2 reads YSLEER. V lost 1 base, J lost 4 bases, and 9 bases lay in between. The CDR3 is 14 residues long. CDR3 residues: CASSQVFGSDTQYF. CDR3 bases: TGCGCCAGCAGCCAAGTTTTCGGGTCAGATACGCAGTATTTT.

This chain uses TRBV7-2 with TRBJ1-4, with 7 positions matching TRBD1. The CDR3 loop spans 14 amino acids. Trimming cost V 6 bases and J 4 bases; bases outside gene matches: 5. The germline V gene has CDR1 SGHTA and CDR2 FQGNSA. In DNA, the CDR3 is TGTGCCAGCAGTTCCGGACAGGATAATGAAAAACTGTTTTTT. Translation: CASSSGQDNEKLFF.

The rearrangement links TRBV29-1 to TRBJ2-3; TRBD1 matches at 8 bases. J was trimmed by 4 bases and V by 7 bases; bases with no gene match: 4. CDR3 length equals 12 residues. Germline V gene lookup returns CDR1 SQVTM and CDR2 ANQGSEA. The CDR3 sequence is CSDLQGADTQYF. The CDR3 DNA is TGCAGCGACCTACAGGGGGCAGATACGCAGTATTTT.

This clone was seen a few times. This chain joins TRBV7-9 and TRBJ1-2, with D perhaps TRBD1 (5 bases). CDR1 SEHNR and CDR2 FQNEAQ come from the germline V gene (reference sequence). With 7 bases removed from V and 3 bases from J, the gap between germline ends came to 9 bases. This CDR3 spans 12 amino acids. CDR3: CASTGQYYGYTF. In DNA form, the CDR3 reads TGTGCCAGCACGGGGCAGTACTATGGCTACACCTTC.

The gene calls are TRBV6-5 and TRBJ2-3; D unclear. The CDR3 contains 12 residues. V was cut by 6 bases and J by 6 bases, with 10 bases left in between. Germline-derived CDR1 and CDR2 are MNHEY and SVGAGI. In DNA, the CDR3 is TGTGCCAGCAGCTCTGGCCCGGATACGCAGTATTTT. It codes for CASSSGPDTQYF.

This clone was counted a few times. The chain is built from TRBV6-5 and TRBJ1-6; the D is unclear. The CDR3 contains 15 residues. Germline loops: CDR1 MNHEY, CDR2 SVGAGI. Between the trimmed V and J ends, which lost 6 bases and 0 bases, there was a span of 9 bases. CDR3 nucleotide sequence: TGTGCCAGCAGATCCTATAGCTCCTATAATTCACCCCTCCACTTT. This encodes CASRSYSSYNSPLHF.

J is TRBJ2-7 and V is TRBV5-4; 8 bases line up with TRBD1. This CDR3 is built from 13 residues. Germline V gene sequence: CDR1 SGHNT, CDR2 YYREEE (reference sequence). V lost 0 bases to trimming and J lost 6 bases; unmatched junction nucleotides: 2. The CDR3 region has the DNA TGTGCCAGCAGCTTGGGGACAGGGCTCGAGCAGTACTTC. Amino acids: CASSLGTGLEQYF.

The chain joins TRBV5-1 to TRBJ2-1; TRBD1 is a possible D gene (6 bases). V lost 0 bases and J 5 bases, leaving 6 bases between the germline ends. The CDR3 sequence is 13 residues long. Germline CDR1 SGHRS, CDR2 YFSETQ. CDR3 bases: TGCGCCAGCAGCTTGGACAGGGACAATGAGCAGTTCTTC. This sequence encodes CASSLDRDNEQFF.

This clone was counted a single time. The CDR3 is CASSVGQGYSPLHF. The CDR3 bases are TGTGCCAGCAGTGTTGGACAGGGCTATTCACCCCTCCACTTT. This chain joins TRBV25-1 and TRBJ1-6; 8 bases match TRBD1. The CDR3 has 14 amino acids. Germline CDR1 and CDR2: MGHDK and SYGVNS. Trimming took 4 bases from V and 8 from J; bases not matched to a gene: 4.

The chain carries TRBV6-5 and TRBJ2-7; D perhaps matches TRBD1 (6 bases). Trimming took 6 bases from V and 2 from J, leaving 14 bases between them. This CDR3 comprises 14 residues. Per germline, CDR1 MNHEY and CDR2 SVGAGI. The CDR3 loop reads CASRNWDKTYEQYF. CDR3 nucleotide sequence: TGTGCCAGCAGAAACTGGGACAAGACCTACGAGCAGTACTTC.

The chain combines TRBV21-1 with TRBJ1-6; the DNA was not compared with TRBD1, the D call given in the table. TRBV21-1 corresponds to a pseudogene. The CDR3 is 15 residues long. CDR3 residues: CASSKGAQGVSPLHF. For the CDR3, the DNA is TGTGCCAGCAGCAAAGGCGCACAGGGGGTTTCACCCCTCCACTTT.

The J gene is TRBJ2-5, the V gene TRBV6-6, with D possibly matching TRBD1 (6 bases). V was clipped by 6 bases and J by 1 base, with 12 bases between them. CDR3 size: 14 residues. Per germline, CDR1 MNHNY and CDR2 SVGAGI (reference sequence). Written as DNA, the CDR3 is TGTGCCAGCAGCCCCGGACAGATCCAAGAGACCCAGTACTTC. Residues: CASSPGQIQETQYF.

This chain uses TRBV3-1 (or the pseudogene TRBV3-2) with TRBJ1-2; D remains unclear. Trimming pared 0 bases from V and 3 bases from J, leaving 8 bases between. The length of the CDR3 is 14 residues. The germline V gene encodes CDR1 LGHDT and CDR2 YNNKEL (reference sequence). The CDR3 DNA follows: TGTGCCAGCAGCCAAGAAGCGCAGCACTATGGCTACACCTTC. Amino acid sequence: CASSQEAQHYGYTF.

V usage is TRBV28 and J usage is TRBJ2-7; 8 positions agree with TRBD1. This CDR3 contains 15 residues. CDR1 is MDHEN and CDR2 is SYDVKM in the germline V gene. V lost 5 bases, J lost 4 bases, and 10 bases stayed unmatched. CDR3 DNA sequence: TGTGCCAGCAGTCCCTCGACAGGGGTTATGTACGAGCAGTACTTC. Translating it yields CASSPSTGVMYEQYF. The full variable domain, completed using reference TRBV28 and TRBJ2-7, is DVKVTQSSRYLVKRTGEKVFLECVQDMDHENMFWYRQDPGLGLRLIYFSYDVKMKEKGDIPEGYSVSREKKERFSLILESASTNQTSMYLCASSPSTGVMYEQYFGPGTRLTVT.

The rearrangement links TRBV7-2 to TRBJ2-7; maybe TRBD2 (6 bases). There are 15 residues in the CDR3. Trimming pared 6 bases from V and 2 bases from J, leaving 17 bases between. Germline V lookup: CDR1 SGHTA, CDR2 FQGNSA. In nucleotides, the CDR3 is TGTGCCAGCAGGAAGGAAGGTAGCGGAACCTACGAGCAGTACTTC. Residues: CASRKEGSGTYEQYF.

The chain uses TRBV28 and TRBJ2-2, with 8 nucleotides matching TRBD2. Germline assignment: CDR1 MDHEN and CDR2 SYDVKM. The length of the CDR3 is 13 residues. V shed 5 bases and J 6 bases; nucleotides not matched to a gene: 2. The CDR3 nucleotides read TGTGCCAGCAGTCCTAGCGGGCCCGGGGAGCTGTTTTTT. The encoded protein is CASSPSGPGELFF.

The rearrangement joins TRBV28 to TRBJ2-2, with D possibly TRBD1 on 5 matching bases. The ends were cut back, 6 bases at V and 8 bases at J, with 10 bases in the middle. Germline V gene lookup returns CDR1 MDHEN and CDR2 SYDVKM. This CDR3 region has 12 residues. The DNA of the CDR3 is TGTGCCAGCAGGTCAGGGCCGGGGGAGCTGTTTTTT. The encoded protein is CASRSGPGELFF. Supplemented by reference TRBV28 and TRBJ2-2, the full variable domain reads DVKVTQSSRYLVKRTGEKVFLECVQDMDHENMFWYRQDPGLGLRLIYFSYDVKMKEKGDIPEGYSVSREKKERFSLILESASTNQTSMYLCASRSGPGELFFGEGSRLTVL.

The V gene is TRBV2, the J gene TRBJ1-1; D unclear. The CDR3 runs 13 residues. Per the germline V gene, CDR1 is SNHLY and CDR2 is FYNNEI. Trimming left V 2 bases short and J 1 base short, with 5 bases between. The CDR3 nucleotides read TGTGCCAGCAGTGAAACAGAGAACACTGAAGCTTTCTTT. Amino acid sequence: CASSETENTEAFF.

This chain uses TRBV5-5 with TRBJ1-5; 7 bases agree with TRBD1. Germline values: CDR1 SGHKS, CDR2 YYEKEE (reference sequence). The CDR3 extends over 13 amino acids. Germline trimming cut 4 bases from V and 4 bases from J; bases unmatched to any gene: 2. The CDR3 region has the DNA TGTGCCAGCAGCCCGGACAGGAATCAGCCCCAGCATTTT. This encodes CASSPDRNQPQHF.

The J gene is TRBJ2-1, the V gene TRBV30; a weak D match, TRBD2 (5 bases). This CDR3 comprises 13 residues. CDR1 and CDR2 (germline): GTSNPN, SVGIG (reference sequence). Trimming cost V 2 bases and J 10 bases, with 15 bases left between them. CDR3 coding DNA: TGTGCCTGGAGTAAGGCGAGTCCGGGGGAGCAGTTCTTC. Protein product: CAWSKASPGEQFF.

The rearrangement joins TRBV5-3 to TRBJ1-5, with 10 bases matching TRBD1. TRBV5-3 is treated as an ORF (open reading frame) with a function not yet certain. The CDR3 loop spans 16 amino acids. The V segment lost 1 base and the J segment 6 bases; nucleotides outside the gene matches: 7. The CDR3 spells CARSLSRDRGSQPQHF. CDR3 DNA sequence: TGTGCCAGAAGCTTGTCCCGGGACAGGGGTAGTCAGCCCCAGCATTTT.

In this sample, this clone turned up a few times. The chain combines TRBV7-9 with TRBJ1-3; 7 bases match TRBD1. This CDR3 has 14 residues. The J segment lost 6 bases and the V segment lost 3 bases, leaving 5 bases of the junction unmatched. Germline V lookup: CDR1 SEHNR, CDR2 FQNEAQ (reference sequence). CDR3 sequence: CASSFGTETNTIYF. Here the CDR3 DNA reads TGTGCCAGCAGCTTCGGGACAGAGACAAACACCATATATTTT. Complete variable domain (other parts from reference TRBV7-9 and TRBJ1-3): DTGVSQNPRHKITKRGQNVTFRCDPISEHNRLYWYRQTLGQGPEFLTYFQNEAQLEKSRLLSDRFSAERPKGSFSTLEIQRTEQGDSAMYLCASSFGTETNTIYFGEGSWLTVV.

The chain links TRBV7-9 to TRBJ2-7; the D gene is possibly TRBD2 (6 bases). CDR1 is SEHNR and CDR2 is FQNEAQ in the germline V gene (reference sequence). V was clipped by 3 bases and J by 2 bases, with 11 bases between them. The CDR3 spans 14 residues. DNA for the CDR3: TGTGCCAGCAGCTTTTTCGGGGGAGCCTACGAGCAGTACTTC. Translated, it gives CASSFFGGAYEQYF.